This TCR beta chain was documented in a study of cytomegalovirus exposure and HLA in healthy donors. The CDR3 covers 16 residues. Germline V gene lookup returns CDR1 MDHEN and CDR2 SYDVKM. V lost 5 bases to trimming and J lost 1 base; unmatched junction nucleotides: 9. Both 60 Vbeta primers and 13 Jbeta primers went into the PCR. Using immunoSEQ multiplex PCR, the repertoire was profiled, and TCRdb retains in-frame clones only, with some absent. The data show 110,000 to 150,000 clones, almost 85% seen once. The J gene is TRBJ1-1, the V gene TRBV28, with 8 positions matching TRBD1. The receptor comes from a man aged 18 to 30 in good health and CMV-seropositive. Sequenced: PBMCs. The CDR3 nucleotides are TGTGCCAGCAGTATCCTGGACAGGGTATGGAACACTGAAGCTTTCTTT. This sequence encodes CASSILDRVWNTEAFF.